The present entry profiles one TCR beta chain with its context. Its target is unknown. This specimen comes from a study of human versus mouse CDR3 diversity and MHC coevolution. Study results and limitations: Among all groups, two of three human donors showed least clonal inequality.

Here immunoSEQ multiplex PCR was the method, and the copy in TCRdb shows in-frame clones only, minus some. The table has tens of thousands of clones, 85% to 95% seen once. The CDR3 is 13 residues long. V was pared by 0 bases and J by 6 bases, with 4 bases of the junction left unmatched. The germline CDR1 and CDR2 sequences are GTSNPN and SVGIG (reference sequence). The TCR originated in a person aged 25 to 75 in good health. The sample taken for sequencing was naive CD4+ T cells from blood. Regarding subset: CD45RO-negative CD62L-positive naive CD4 T cells. The V gene is TRBV30, the J gene TRBJ1-2; 7 nucleotides line up with TRBD1. CDR3 region: CAWSVGTVNGYTF. CDR3 DNA sequence: TGTGCCTGGAGTGTAGGGACAGTGAATGGCTACACCTTC. The variable domain in full, completed from reference TRBV30 and TRBJ1-2, reads SQTIHQWPATLVQPVGSPLSLECTVEGTSNPNLYWYRQAAGRGLQLLFYSVGIGQISSEVPQNLSASRPQDRQFILSSKKLLLSDSGFYLCAWSVGTVNGYTFGSGTRLTVV.